The sequence of this T cell receptor beta chain was determined in a study of OX40 agonist ivuxolimab in advanced cancers. With respect to the entire study: Ivuxolimab, which targeted the costimulatory receptor OX40 (CD134), was an agonistic, fully human IgG2 monoclonal antibody. Intravenous ivuxolimab was administered to patients every 2 weeks at six dose levels: 0.01, 0.1, 0.3, 1.5, 3 and 10 mg/kg. Of the roughly 54 dose-escalation patients, hepatocellular carcinoma was present in about 20, melanoma in about 15, renal cell carcinoma in 9 and head and neck cancer in 9. In the dose-escalation cohort, 70% to 85% of patients were male, and the mean age was around 60 years with a range of roughly 23 to 79. Prior anti-PD-1, anti-PD-L1 or anti-CTLA-4 therapy was permitted, and 30% to 45% of dose-escalation patients had received checkpoint inhibitors. Three dose-escalation patients achieved partial responses, one with hepatocellular carcinoma and two with cutaneous melanoma. Peripheral TCRbeta sequencing aimed to test whether ivuxolimab altered TCR sequence diversity and caused clonal T-cell expansion. The paper describes the monotherapy dose-escalation part (N of about 47 patients) of the phase I trial of ivuxolimab. The research as a whole found: Low levels of normalized T-cell clonal expansion were also seen in some patients who did not respond. The antigen specificity of the clonally expanded peripheral T cells was not determined. On average, CD8+ T cells showed more expanded clones than CD4+ T cells after ivuxolimab. In partial responders in the 0.1-3.0 mg/kg groups, normalized peripheral clonal expansion was found to be among the lowest, especially among CD8+ T cells. At doses of 0.1 to 3.0 mg/kg, clonal expansion of both CD4+ and CD8+ T cells in blood was seen between baseline and week 6.

Worth noting for this clone: The antigen this receptor binds is unknown. No clone much larger than this one lies a single base away; base qualities are absent.

Genomic DNA was extracted from sorted cells for sequencing of the TCRbeta CDR3 region. The immunoSEQ Assay was used to sequence the TCRbeta CDR3 regions. TCRdb took this table from immuneACCESS and kept in-frame rearrangements with V and J called. Such tables lack part of the clones; where checked against another copy, unresolved V genes explain under half of the gap, and the rest is unexplained. This sample is represented by under 150,000 clones; approximately 90% of them were singletons. The top ten hold around 0.55% of the sample. Patients with autoimmune disease history or receiving systemic immunosuppression were excluded from the trial. In every dose cohort, peripheral blood was drawn for TCR sequencing at baseline, cycle 4 day 1, and cycle 7 day 1. Samples were obtained from an open-label, multicenter, first-in-human phase I dose-escalation trial of ivuxolimab. Adults with locally advanced or metastatic melanoma, renal cell, hepatocellular, or head and neck squamous cell carcinoma were enrolled in the trial. Before TCR sequencing, CD4+ T cells and CD8+ T cells from peripheral blood were sorted into separate populations.

The germline ends are 5 bases apart after V is trimmed by 0 bases and J by 4 bases. Its CDR3 holds 13 amino acids, cysteine through phenylalanine. The only DNA kept is the CDR3, 39 bases in frame from the first base. CDR1 SEHNR and CDR2 FQNEAQ were looked up in the germline V gene (reference sequence). This clonotype was sampled from an adult with an advanced solid tumor such as melanoma, head and neck, liver or kidney cancer. The sample was CD4+ or CD8+ T cells sorted from blood, taken in a trial of the OX40 agonist ivuxolimab. The receptor chain draws on TRBV7-9 and TRBJ2-3; there is no confident call for the D gene. The sequenced DNA: TGTGCCAGCAGCTTAGCAAACGCAGATACGCAGTATTTT. This encodes CASSLANADTQYF.